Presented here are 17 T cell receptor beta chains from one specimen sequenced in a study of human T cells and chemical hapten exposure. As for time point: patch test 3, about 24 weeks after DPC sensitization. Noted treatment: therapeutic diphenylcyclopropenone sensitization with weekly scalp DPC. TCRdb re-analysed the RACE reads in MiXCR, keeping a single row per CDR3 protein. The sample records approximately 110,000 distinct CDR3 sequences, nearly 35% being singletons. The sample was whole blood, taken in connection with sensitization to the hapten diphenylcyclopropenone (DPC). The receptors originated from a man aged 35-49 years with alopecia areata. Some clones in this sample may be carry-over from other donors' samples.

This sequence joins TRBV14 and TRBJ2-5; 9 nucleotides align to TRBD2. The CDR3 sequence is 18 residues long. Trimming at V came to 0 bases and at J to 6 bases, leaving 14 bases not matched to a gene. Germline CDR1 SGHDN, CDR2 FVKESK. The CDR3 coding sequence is TGTGCCAGCAGCCAAGATTGGCACCCTACTAGCGGGCAGAAGACCCAGTACTTC. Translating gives CASSQDWHPTSGQKTQYF.

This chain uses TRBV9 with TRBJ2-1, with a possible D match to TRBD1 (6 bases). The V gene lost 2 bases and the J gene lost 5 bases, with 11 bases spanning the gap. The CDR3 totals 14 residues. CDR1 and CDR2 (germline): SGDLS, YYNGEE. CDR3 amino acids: CASSVRGVNNEQFF. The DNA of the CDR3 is TGTGCCAGCAGCGTCAGGGGAGTGAACAATGAGCAGTTCTTC.

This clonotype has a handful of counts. The CDR3 DNA follows: TGCGCCAGCAGCTTGGCCGGTCGGGGAATAGCTTTCTTT. It specifies CASSLAGRGIAFF. The chain has TRBV5-1 and TRBJ1-1; D unresolved. Germline V gene lookup returns CDR1 SGHRS and CDR2 YFSETQ. This CDR3 is 13 amino acids long. V shed 0 bases and J shed 10 bases, with 13 bases lying between them.

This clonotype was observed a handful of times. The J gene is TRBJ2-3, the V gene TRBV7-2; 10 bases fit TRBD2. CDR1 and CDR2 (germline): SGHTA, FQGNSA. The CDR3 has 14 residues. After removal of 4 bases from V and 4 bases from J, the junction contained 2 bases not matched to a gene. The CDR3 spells CASSSGLAPDTQYF. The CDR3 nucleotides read TGTGCCAGCAGCTCGGGACTAGCGCCAGATACGCAGTATTTT.

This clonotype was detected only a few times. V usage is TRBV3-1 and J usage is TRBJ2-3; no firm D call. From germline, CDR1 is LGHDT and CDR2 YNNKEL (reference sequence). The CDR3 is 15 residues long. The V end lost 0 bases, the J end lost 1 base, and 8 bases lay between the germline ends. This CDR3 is CASSQEITGTDTQYF. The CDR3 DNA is TGTGCCAGCAGCCAAGAGATAACGGGCACAGATACGCAGTATTTT.

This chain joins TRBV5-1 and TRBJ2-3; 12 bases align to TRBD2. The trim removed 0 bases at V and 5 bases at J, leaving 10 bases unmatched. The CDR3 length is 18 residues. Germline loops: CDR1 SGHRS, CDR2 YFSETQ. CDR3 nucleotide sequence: TGCGCCAGCAGCTTGGTGGCTAGCGGGAGGGCCGGAGTAGATACGCAGTATTTT. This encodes CASSLVASGRAGVDTQYF.

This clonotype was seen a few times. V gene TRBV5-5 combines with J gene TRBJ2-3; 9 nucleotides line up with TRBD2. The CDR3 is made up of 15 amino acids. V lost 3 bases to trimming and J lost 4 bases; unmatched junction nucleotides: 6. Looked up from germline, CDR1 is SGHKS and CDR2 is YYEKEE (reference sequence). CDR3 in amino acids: CASSWGLAGSDTQYF. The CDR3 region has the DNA TGTGCCAGCAGCTGGGGACTAGCCGGCTCAGATACGCAGTATTTT.

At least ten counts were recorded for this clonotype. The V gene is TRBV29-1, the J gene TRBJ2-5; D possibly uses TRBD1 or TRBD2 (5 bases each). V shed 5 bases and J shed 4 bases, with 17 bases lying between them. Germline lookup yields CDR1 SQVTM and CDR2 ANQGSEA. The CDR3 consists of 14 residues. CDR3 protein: CSVLLGVGGETQYF. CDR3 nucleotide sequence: TGCAGCGTTTTGCTCGGGGTTGGGGGAGAGACCCAGTACTTC.

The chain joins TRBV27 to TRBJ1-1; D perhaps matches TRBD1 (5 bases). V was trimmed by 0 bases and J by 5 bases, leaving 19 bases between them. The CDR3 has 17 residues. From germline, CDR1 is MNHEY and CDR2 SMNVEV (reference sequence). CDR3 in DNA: TGTGCCAGCAGTTTATCCATTCTCCGGGGCGCGTCAACTGAAGCTTTCTTT. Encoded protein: CASSLSILRGASTEAFF.

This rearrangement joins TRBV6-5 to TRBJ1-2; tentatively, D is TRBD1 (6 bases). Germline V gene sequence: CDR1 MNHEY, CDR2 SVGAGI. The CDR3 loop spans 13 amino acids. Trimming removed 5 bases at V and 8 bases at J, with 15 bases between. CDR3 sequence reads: CASSPPGGEGYTF. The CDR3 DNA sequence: TGTGCCAGCAGTCCTCCCGGGGGCGAAGGCTACACCTTC.

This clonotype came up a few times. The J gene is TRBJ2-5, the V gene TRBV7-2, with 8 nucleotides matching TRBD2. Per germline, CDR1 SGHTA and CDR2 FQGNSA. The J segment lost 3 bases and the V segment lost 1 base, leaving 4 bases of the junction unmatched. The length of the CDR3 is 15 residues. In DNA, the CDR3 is TGTGCCAGCAGCTTAGTTGCAGCGGGAGAAGAGACCCAGTACTTC. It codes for CASSLVAAGEETQYF.

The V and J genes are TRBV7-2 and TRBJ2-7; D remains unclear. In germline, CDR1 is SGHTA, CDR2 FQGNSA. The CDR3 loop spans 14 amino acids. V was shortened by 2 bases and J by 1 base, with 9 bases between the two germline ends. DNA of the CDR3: TGTGCCAGCAGCTTAAATGTGGGGTCCTACGAGCAGTACGTC. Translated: CASSLNVGSYEQYV.

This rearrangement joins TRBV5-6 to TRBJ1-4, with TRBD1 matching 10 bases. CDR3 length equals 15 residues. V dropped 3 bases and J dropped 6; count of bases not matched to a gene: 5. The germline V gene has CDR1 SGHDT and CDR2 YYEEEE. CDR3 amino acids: CASSWLGQGDEKLFF. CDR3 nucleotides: TGTGCCAGCAGCTGGCTCGGACAGGGGGATGAAAAACTGTTTTTT.

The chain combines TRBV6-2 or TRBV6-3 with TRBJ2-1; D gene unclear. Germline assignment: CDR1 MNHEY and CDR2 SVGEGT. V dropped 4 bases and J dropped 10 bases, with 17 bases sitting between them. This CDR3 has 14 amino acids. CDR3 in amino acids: CASSSGRRLGEQFF. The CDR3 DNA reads TGTGCCAGCAGTTCGGGCAGGCGTTTAGGGGAGCAGTTCTTC.

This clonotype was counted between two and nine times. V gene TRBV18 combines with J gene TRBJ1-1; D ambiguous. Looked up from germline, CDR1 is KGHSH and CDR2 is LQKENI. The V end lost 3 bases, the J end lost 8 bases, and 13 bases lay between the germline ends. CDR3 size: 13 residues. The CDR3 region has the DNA TGTGCCAGCTCACCTCAAGCGGACGGAGAAGCTTTCTTT. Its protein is CASSPQADGEAFF.

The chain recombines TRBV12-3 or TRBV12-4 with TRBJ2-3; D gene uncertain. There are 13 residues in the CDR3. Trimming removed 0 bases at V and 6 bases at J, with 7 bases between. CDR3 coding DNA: TGTGCCAGCAGTTTAGCGCACGTGGATACGCAGTATTTT. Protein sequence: CASSLAHVDTQYF.

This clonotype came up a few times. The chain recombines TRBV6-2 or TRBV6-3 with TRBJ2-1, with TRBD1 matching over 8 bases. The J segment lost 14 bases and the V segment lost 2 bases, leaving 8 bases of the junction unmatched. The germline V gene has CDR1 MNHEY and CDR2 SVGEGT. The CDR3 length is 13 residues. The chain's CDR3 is CASSYTDRVEKFF. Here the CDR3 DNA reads TGTGCCAGCAGTTACACGGACAGGGTGGAAAAGTTCTTC.